This T cell receptor beta chain was observed in a study of control samples from healthy donors and cancer patients. With 5 bases removed from V and 3 bases from J, the gap between germline ends came to 13 bases. Germline V gene sequence: CDR1 SGHVS, CDR2 FQNEAQ. The CDR3 totals 14 residues. TCRdb's table, derived via immunoSEQ multiplex PCR, lists solely in-frame clones and lacks some. The repertoire has 130,000 or so clones, around nine tenths of them found once; the top ten carry roughly 12%. The chain combines TRBV7-8 with TRBJ1-1; possible D gene TRBD1, 6 bases. The receptor was isolated from a man between 25 and 39 years old in good health. The sequenced sample consisted of blood. The CDR3 loop is CASSRDRPYTEAFF. DNA of the CDR3: TGTGCCAGCAGCCGCGACAGGCCATACACTGAAGCTTTCTTT.